This T cell receptor (beta chain) was recovered during a study of blood T cell repertoires in COVID-19. Across 24 US areas, participants ranged in age from about 18 to 100 years. Which cohort a participant joined came from the clinical history participants gave. The recovered donors of Cohort 3 showed two negative PCRs, clearance, or symptom resolution. Trimming pared 9 bases from V and 3 bases from J, leaving 15 bases between. The germline CDR1 and CDR2 sequences are MNHEY and SVGAGI. There are 13 residues in the CDR3. Repertoires were generated with immunoSEQ multiplex PCR, while TCRdb's copy carries only in-frame clones and drops some. This table has around 170,000 clones, roughly 82% appearing once.

The receptor was isolated from a woman in her 30s who had recovered from COVID-19. The sample consisted of PBMCs or T cells enriched from blood (not recorded which). The chain couples TRBV6-5 to TRBJ2-7; D not resolved. CDR3 nucleotide sequence: TGTGCCAGTCGTCCGGTCTCTGGCTACGAGCAGTACTTC. Encoded protein: CASRPVSGYEQYF.